This TCR beta chain stems from a study of OX40 agonist ivuxolimab in advanced cancers. Study at large: The diagnoses of dose-escalation patients were hepatocellular carcinoma, melanoma, renal cell or head and neck cancer.

J gave up 5 bases and V 2 bases, and 4 bases lay outside the gene matches. This CDR3 is 16 amino acids long. CDR1 MNHEY and CDR2 SVGAGI come from the germline V gene. Study-wide results and caveats: Both blood CD4+ and CD8+ T cells showed clonal growth by week 6 at 0.1 to 3.0 mg/kg. In a subset of nonresponders, normalized T-cell clonal expansion was also low.

As concerns this clone: Antigen specificity is unknown.

With baseline, cycle 4 day 1, and cycle 7 day 1 as timepoints, blood was sampled. TCRdb's copy holds only in-frame clones and misses some; the assay was immunoSEQ multiplex PCR. The sample holds 35,000 to 55,000 clones, around four fifths seen once. This TCR derives from an adult with an advanced solid tumor such as melanoma, head and neck, liver or kidney cancer. The chain combines TRBV6-5 with TRBJ2-5; TRBD2 aligns across 14 bases. The sample was CD4+ or CD8+ T cells sorted from blood, taken in a trial of the OX40 agonist ivuxolimab. CDR3 sequence reads: CASSYPGLAGAETQYF. CDR3 nucleotides: TGTGCCAGCAGTTACCCGGGACTAGCGGGGGCTGAGACCCAGTACTTC.